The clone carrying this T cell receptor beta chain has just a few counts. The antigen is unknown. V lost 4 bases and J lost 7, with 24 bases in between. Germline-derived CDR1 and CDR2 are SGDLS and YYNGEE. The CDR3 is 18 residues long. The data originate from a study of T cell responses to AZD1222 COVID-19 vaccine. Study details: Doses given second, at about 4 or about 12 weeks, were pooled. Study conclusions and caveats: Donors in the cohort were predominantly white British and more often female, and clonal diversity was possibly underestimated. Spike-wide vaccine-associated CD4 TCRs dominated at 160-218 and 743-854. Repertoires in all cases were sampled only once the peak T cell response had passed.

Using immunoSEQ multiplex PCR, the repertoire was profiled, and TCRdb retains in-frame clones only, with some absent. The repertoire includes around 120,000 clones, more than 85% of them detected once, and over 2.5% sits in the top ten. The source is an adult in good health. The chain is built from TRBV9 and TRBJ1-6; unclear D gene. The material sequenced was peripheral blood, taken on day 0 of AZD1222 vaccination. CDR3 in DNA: TGTGCCAGCAGCTCCGGGTCCACCCCAACTGTCGGCAATTCACCCCTCCACTTT. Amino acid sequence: CASSSGSTPTVGNSPLHF.